This T cell receptor beta chain came from a study of response to subunit inactivated influenza vaccine. Regarding the study as a whole: The authors offered the suggestion that each seasonal influenza vaccination recruits few new T cells.

This CDR3 contains 17 residues. Comment on this clonotype: Antigen specificity is unknown.

Via MiXCR, TCRdb re-called the RT-PCR reads, giving one row per CDR3 protein. The sample has hundreds of thousands of distinct CDR3 sequences, 15% to 19% seen once; the top ten hold about 9.9%. This specimen consisted of PBMCs from blood, obtained less than 13 days after vaccination. The chain uses TRBV21-1 and TRBJ2-1; the table's D call, TRBD2, has no DNA check behind it. TRBV21-1 is recorded as a pseudogene. This clonotype was obtained from a man aged 50-59 years who received an inactivated influenza vaccine. DNA of the CDR3: TGTGCCAGCAGCAAAAAAGCTAGCGGAGGCTCCTACAATGAGCAGTTCTTC. Encoded protein: CASSKKASGGSYNEQFF.